One sample yielded the 13 T cell receptor beta chains listed below, sequenced in a study of T cell repertoires in cytomegalovirus infection (dated by TCRdb to the late 2010s). This specimen's treatment or condition label, interpreted: in vitro stimulation with specific CMV peptide epitopes to enrich CMV-specific T cells. These receptors are not linked to any known antigen. Sequencing took place on an Illumina HiSeq 1500. The public reads were quality trimmed at Q25 with fastp and then assembled into clones with MiXCR by TCRdb, keeping productive beta chains. Each record represents a unique CDR3 protein, reported with the most common genes and DNA among its rows. The sample yields approximately 730,000 distinct CDR3 sequences; 25% to 35% were counted once. The ten largest clones take up about 12% of the sample. The sequences come from cultured CD8+ T cells from PBMCs, collected from culture after CMV antigen stimulation. All receptors derive from a human donor in good health (CMV status not recorded). Some clones in this sample may be carry-over from other donors' samples.

In this sample, this clonotype turned up a few times. The chain employs TRBV7-6 and TRBJ1-4, with a possible D match to TRBD1 (5 bases). Per germline, CDR1 SGHVS and CDR2 FNYEAQ. The V and J ends lost 5 bases and 0 bases respectively, with 13 bases between them. This CDR3 region has 16 residues. CDR3 in amino acids: CASSTGQTATNEKLFF. The CDR3, as DNA: TGTGCCAGCAGCACCGGACAAACCGCAACTAATGAAAAACTGTTTTTT.

The chain carries TRBV11-2 and TRBJ1-1; tentative D call: TRBD1 (6 bases). Germline values: CDR1 SGHAT, CDR2 FQNNGV. The V end was cut by 5 bases, the J end by 10 bases, with 29 bases between. The length of the CDR3 is 17 residues. CDR3 sequence: CASSPTYRDRGGSGAFF. In DNA form, the CDR3 reads TGTGCCAGCAGCCCGACATACAGGGATCGCGGGGGATCGGGAGCTTTCTTT.

This clonotype was found many times. The gene calls are TRBV4-1 and TRBJ2-5; no clear D. V was cut by 0 bases and J by 1 base, with 12 bases left in between. Germline loops: CDR1 MGHRA, CDR2 YSYEKL. This CDR3 spans 16 amino acids. CDR3 amino acids: CASSQEIGLVQETQYF. The CDR3 nucleotides read TGCGCCAGCAGCCAAGAGATAGGGCTGGTCCAAGAGACCCAGTACTTC.

This clonotype was picked up many times. CDR3 residues: CASSLGGGAGAFF. For the CDR3, the DNA is TGTGCCAGCAGTTTAGGCGGCGGGGCGGGGGCTTTCTTT. The V gene is TRBV12-3 or TRBV12-4, the J gene TRBJ1-1; TRBD1 is a possible D gene (5 bases). V was trimmed by 1 base and J by 11 bases, leaving 14 bases between them. CDR3 length equals 13 residues.

The chain recombines TRBV29-1 with TRBJ2-7, with D perhaps given as TRBD1 or TRBD2 (5 bases each). The CDR3 consists of 15 residues. CDR1 SQVTM and CDR2 ANQGSEA come from the germline V gene. Deletions cut 1 base from V and 1 base from J, with 14 bases between. The CDR3 nucleotides are TGCAGCGTTGAAGGTGTTGGGGACCATTCCTACGAGCAGTACTTC. This translates into CSVEGVGDHSYEQYF.

The chain uses TRBV6-1 and TRBJ1-1; TRBD1 might be the D (6 bases). V was pared by 1 base and J by 3 bases, with 18 bases between. Germline V gives CDR1 MNHNS, CDR2 SASEGT. This CDR3 region has 17 residues. The CDR3 reads CASSEEQAGALDTEAFF. DNA of the CDR3: TGTGCCAGCAGTGAAGAGCAGGCAGGGGCCTTGGACACTGAAGCTTTCTTT.

This sequence joins TRBV11-2 and TRBJ2-5; possibly TRBD2 for D (7 bases). V lost 5 bases, J lost 4 bases, and 17 bases lay in between. The CDR3 extends over 15 amino acids. CDR1 and CDR2 (germline): SGHAT, FQNNGV. This CDR3 is CASSSTRGARETQYF. Here the CDR3 DNA reads TGTGCCAGCAGCAGTACCCGGGGGGCACGAGAGACCCAGTACTTC.

This clonotype was seen only a few times. The rearrangement links TRBV7-9 to TRBJ2-7; 7 bases match TRBD1. The CDR3 has 15 amino acids. The germline CDR1 and CDR2 sequences are SEHNR and FQNEAQ (reference sequence). V lost 1 base to trimming and J lost 3 bases; unmatched junction nucleotides: 6. The CDR3 DNA follows: TGTGCCAGCAGCTTAGTGGTAGGGACAGACTACGAGCAGTACTTC. It encodes CASSLVVGTDYEQYF.

This clonotype was seen a handful of times. The J gene is TRBJ2-3, the V gene TRBV6-1; weak D call: TRBD1 (5 bases). CDR3 length: 16 amino acids. Per the germline V gene, CDR1 is MNHNS and CDR2 is SASEGT. V was trimmed by 5 bases and J by 3 bases, leaving 18 bases between them. CDR3 region: CASSPPGQGGTDTQYF. DNA of the CDR3: TGTGCCAGCAGTCCCCCCGGGCAGGGTGGGACAGATACGCAGTATTTT.

The rearrangement uses TRBV4-3 and TRBJ2-1, with 9 bases identical to TRBD2. With 0 bases clipped from V and 4 bases from J, the junction kept 7 bases outside the gene matches. CDR3 length: 17 residues. Germline V lookup: CDR1 LGHNA, CDR2 YSLEER. The CDR3 DNA is TGCGCCAGCAGCCAAGATCCTAGCGGGACATTGTACAATGAGCAGTTCTTC. It specifies CASSQDPSGTLYNEQFF.

The chain has TRBV6-2 or TRBV6-3 and TRBJ2-3; no definite D call. Trimming took off 2 bases at V and 2 bases at J, with 14 bases between the two ends. Germline V gene lookup returns CDR1 MNHEY and CDR2 SVGEGT. The CDR3 consists of 16 residues. CDR3 loop: CASSYSPEVTTDTQYF. The CDR3 bases are TGTGCCAGCAGTTACAGCCCCGAAGTCACCACAGATACGCAGTATTTT.

The rearrangement joins TRBV7-9 to TRBJ1-4, with TRBD1 identical over 10 bases. The CDR3 loop spans 15 amino acids. The V gene end was trimmed by 0 bases and the J gene end by 10 bases; junction bases not matched to a gene: 5. The germline CDR1 and CDR2 sequences are SEHNR and FQNEAQ (reference sequence). The CDR3 DNA reads as TGTGCCAGCAGCTTAGCGACAGGGGGCATGGTAAAACTGTTTTTT. It encodes CASSLATGGMVKLFF.

The V and J genes are TRBV9 and TRBJ1-2, with D unresolved. CDR3 length: 14 amino acids. CDR1 is SGDLS, CDR2 YYNGEE, per germline. Trimming left V 0 bases short and J 4 bases short, with 10 bases between. The CDR3 DNA reads TGTGCCAGCAGCGTAGGGCAGGTTGGCTATGGCTACACCTTC. This translates into CASSVGQVGYGYTF.